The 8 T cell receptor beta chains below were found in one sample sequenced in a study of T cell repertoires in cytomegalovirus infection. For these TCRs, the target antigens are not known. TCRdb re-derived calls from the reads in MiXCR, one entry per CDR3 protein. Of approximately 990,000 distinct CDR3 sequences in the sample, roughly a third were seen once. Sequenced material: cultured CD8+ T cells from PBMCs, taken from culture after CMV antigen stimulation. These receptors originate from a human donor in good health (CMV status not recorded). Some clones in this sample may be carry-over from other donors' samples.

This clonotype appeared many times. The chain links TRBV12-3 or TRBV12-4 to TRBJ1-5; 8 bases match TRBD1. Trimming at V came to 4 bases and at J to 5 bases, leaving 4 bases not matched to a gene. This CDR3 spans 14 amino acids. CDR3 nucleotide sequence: TGTGCCAGCAGTTCGGACAGGGAGGATCAGCCCCAGCATTTT. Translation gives CASSSDREDQPQHF.

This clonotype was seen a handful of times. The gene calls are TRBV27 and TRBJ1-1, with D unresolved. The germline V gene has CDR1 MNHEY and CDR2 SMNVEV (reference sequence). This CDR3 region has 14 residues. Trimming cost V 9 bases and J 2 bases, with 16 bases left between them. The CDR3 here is CASLLSARNTEAFF. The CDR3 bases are TGTGCCAGTCTGTTATCGGCTCGTAACACTGAAGCTTTCTTT.

The chain's CDR3 is CASSLAGRIQYF. CDR3 nucleotides: TGTGCCAGCAGCTTGGCAGGGCGGATTCAGTACTTC. The rearrangement joins TRBV5-6 to TRBJ2-4; a weak D match, TRBD1 (5 bases). Per germline, CDR1 SGHDT and CDR2 YYEEEE. The CDR3 contains 12 residues. V was trimmed by 0 bases and J by 10 bases, leaving 8 bases between them.

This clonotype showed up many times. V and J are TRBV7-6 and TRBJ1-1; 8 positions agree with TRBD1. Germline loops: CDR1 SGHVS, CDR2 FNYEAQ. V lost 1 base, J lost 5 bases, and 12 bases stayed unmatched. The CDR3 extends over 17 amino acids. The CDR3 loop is CASSLEVGGQGGTEAFF. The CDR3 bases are TGTGCCAGCAGCTTAGAGGTAGGAGGACAGGGAGGAACTGAAGCTTTCTTT.

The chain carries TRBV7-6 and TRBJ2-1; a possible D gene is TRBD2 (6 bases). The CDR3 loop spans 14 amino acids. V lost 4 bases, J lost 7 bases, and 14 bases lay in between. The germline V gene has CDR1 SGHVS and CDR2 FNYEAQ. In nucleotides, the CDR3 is TGTGCCAGCAGCTCTAGGGGACTTACGAATGAGCAGTTCTTC. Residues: CASSSRGLTNEQFF.

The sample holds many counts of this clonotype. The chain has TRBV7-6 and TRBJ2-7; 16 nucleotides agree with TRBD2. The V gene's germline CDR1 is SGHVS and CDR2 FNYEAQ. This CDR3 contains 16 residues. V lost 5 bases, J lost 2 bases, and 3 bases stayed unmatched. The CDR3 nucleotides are TGTGCCAGCAGCCGAGGGACTAGCGGGGGGGCCTACGAGCAGTACGTC. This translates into CASSRGTSGGAYEQYV.

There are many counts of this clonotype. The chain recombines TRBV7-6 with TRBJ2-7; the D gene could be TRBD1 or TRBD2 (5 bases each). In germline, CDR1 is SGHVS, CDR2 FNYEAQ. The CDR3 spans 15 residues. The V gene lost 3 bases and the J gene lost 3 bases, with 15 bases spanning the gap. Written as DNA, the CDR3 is TGTGCCAGCAGCTTGAACTCGGGACCGCGCTACGAGCAGTACGTC. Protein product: CASSLNSGPRYEQYV.

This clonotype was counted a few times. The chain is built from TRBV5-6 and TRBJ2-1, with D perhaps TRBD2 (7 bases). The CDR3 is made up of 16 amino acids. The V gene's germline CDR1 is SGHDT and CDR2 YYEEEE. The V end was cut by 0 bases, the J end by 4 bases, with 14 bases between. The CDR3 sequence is CASSLGAQGLYNEQFF. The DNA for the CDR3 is TGTGCCAGCAGCTTGGGGGCACAGGGACTATACAATGAGCAGTTCTTC. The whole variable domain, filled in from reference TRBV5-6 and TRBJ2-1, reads DAGVTQSPTHLIKTRGQQVTLRCSPKSGHDTVSWYQQALGQGPQFIFQYYEEEERQRGNFPDRFSGHQFPNYSSELNVNALLLGDSALYLCASSLGAQGLYNEQFFGPGTRLTVL.